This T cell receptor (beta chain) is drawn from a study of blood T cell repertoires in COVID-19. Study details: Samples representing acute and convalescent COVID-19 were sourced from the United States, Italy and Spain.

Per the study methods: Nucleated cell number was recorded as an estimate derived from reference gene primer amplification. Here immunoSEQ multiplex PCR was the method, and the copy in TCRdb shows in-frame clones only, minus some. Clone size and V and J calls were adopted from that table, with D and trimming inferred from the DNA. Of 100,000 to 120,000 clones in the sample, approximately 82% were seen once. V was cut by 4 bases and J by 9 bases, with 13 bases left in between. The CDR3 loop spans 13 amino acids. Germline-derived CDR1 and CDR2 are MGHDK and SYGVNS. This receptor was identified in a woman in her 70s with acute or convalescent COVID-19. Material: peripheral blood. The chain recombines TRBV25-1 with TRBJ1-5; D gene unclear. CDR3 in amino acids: CASSVSSVGPQHF. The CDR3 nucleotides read TGTGCCAGCAGTGTCTCCTCAGTTGGGCCCCAGCATTTT.